This T cell receptor (beta chain) was profiled in a study of glioma-infiltrating T cells after dendritic cell vaccination. The CDR3 contains 12 residues. CDR1 and CDR2 (germline): MNHNS, SASEGT. Measured with immunoSEQ multiplex PCR; TCRdb has only the in-frame clones, and not every one. The table shows tens of thousands of clones, with roughly 79% occurring only once. J is TRBJ2-5 and V is TRBV6-1; D uncertain. The DNA end lines up better with TRBJ2-7; the J call may be wrong. The origin of this receptor is a human donor with glioblastoma. The sequenced sample was blood, obtained before dendritic cell vaccination. CDR3 coding DNA: TGTGCCAGCAGTGAGTGGTCCTACGAGCAGTACTTC. Its translation: CASSEWSYEQYF.